This TCR beta chain appears in the sequencing data of a study of response to subunit inactivated influenza vaccine. Each CDR3 protein is one row after TCRdb ran MiXCR on the RT-PCR reads. The sample lists 800,000 or so distinct CDR3 sequences; 21% were seen once. This clonotype has only a few counts. Trimming took 5 bases from V and 5 from J, leaving 11 bases between them. Germline values: CDR1 SGHNT, CDR2 YYREEE (reference sequence). This CDR3 has 12 residues. The sequence was collected from a man in his fifties or sixties who received an inactivated influenza vaccine. The chain combines TRBV5-4 with TRBJ2-7, with D tentatively TRBD2 (5 bases). The sequencing here drew on PBMCs from blood, taken around 5 days after vaccination. CDR3 region: CASRLPGNEQYF. The DNA for the CDR3 is TGTGCCAGCAGGCTCCCGGGAAACGAGCAGTACTTC.